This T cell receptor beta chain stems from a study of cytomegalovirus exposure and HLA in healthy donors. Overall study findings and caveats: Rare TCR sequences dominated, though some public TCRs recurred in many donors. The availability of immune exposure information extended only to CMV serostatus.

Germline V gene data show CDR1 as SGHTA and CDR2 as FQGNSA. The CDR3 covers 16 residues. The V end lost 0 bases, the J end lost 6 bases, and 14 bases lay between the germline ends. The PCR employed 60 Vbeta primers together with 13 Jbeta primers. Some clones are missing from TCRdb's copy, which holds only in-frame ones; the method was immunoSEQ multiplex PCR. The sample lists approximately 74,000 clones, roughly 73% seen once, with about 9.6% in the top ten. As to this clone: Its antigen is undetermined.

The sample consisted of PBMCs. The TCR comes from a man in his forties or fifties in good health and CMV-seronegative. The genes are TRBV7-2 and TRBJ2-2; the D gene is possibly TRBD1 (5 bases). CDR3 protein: CASSLAQGFSAGELFF. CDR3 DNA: TGTGCCAGCAGCTTAGCGCAGGGATTCTCGGCCGGGGAGCTGTTTTTT.